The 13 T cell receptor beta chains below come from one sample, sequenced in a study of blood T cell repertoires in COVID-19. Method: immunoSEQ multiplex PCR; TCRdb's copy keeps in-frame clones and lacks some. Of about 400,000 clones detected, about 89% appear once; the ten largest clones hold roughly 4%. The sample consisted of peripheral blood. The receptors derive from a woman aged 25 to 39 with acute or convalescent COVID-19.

The CDR3 here is CASSPGRDSNQPQHF. Written as DNA, the CDR3 is TGTGCCAGCAGTCCAGGGAGGGATAGCAATCAGCCCCAGCATTTT. V gene TRBV2 combines with J gene TRBJ1-5; D may be TRBD1 (5 bases). Trimming stripped 5 bases from V and 0 bases from J, with 11 bases between. Germline CDR1 reads SNHLY; CDR2 reads FYNNEI. This CDR3 is 15 amino acids long.

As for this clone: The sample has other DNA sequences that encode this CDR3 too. The CDR3 nucleotides are TGTGCCAGCAGCTTGGGGACAGGGAGTTACAATGAGCAGTTCTTC. This codes for CASSLGTGSYNEQFF. The chain joins TRBV5-6 to TRBJ2-1; 8 bases are shared with TRBD1. The CDR3 has 15 residues. V shed 0 bases and J 4 bases; nucleotides not matched to a gene: 3. The germline CDR1 and CDR2 sequences are SGHDT and YYEEEE. The variable domain in full, with the rest retrieved from reference TRBV5-6 and TRBJ2-1, is DAGVTQSPTHLIKTRGQQVTLRCSPKSGHDTVSWYQQALGQGPQFIFQYYEEEERQRGNFPDRFSGHQFPNYSSELNVNALLLGDSALYLCASSLGTGSYNEQFFGPGTRLTVL.

For the CDR3, the DNA is TGCGCCAGCAGAAGAGATGCCCGGGACAGGGCCACCGAGGGCTACACCTTC. Residues: CASRRDARDRATEGYTF. The chain has TRBV5-1 and TRBJ1-2; TRBD1 matches 9 bases. The CDR3 is made up of 17 amino acids. The ends lost 5 bases at V and 8 bases at J; junction bases unmatched: 19. Germline CDR1 is SGHRS and CDR2 is YFSETQ.

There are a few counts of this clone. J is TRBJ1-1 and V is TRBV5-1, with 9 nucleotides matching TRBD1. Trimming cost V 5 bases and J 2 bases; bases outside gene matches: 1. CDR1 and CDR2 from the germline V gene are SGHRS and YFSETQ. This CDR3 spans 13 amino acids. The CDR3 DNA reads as TGCGCCAGCAGGGACAGGGGAAACACTGAAGCTTTCTTT. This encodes CASRDRGNTEAFF.

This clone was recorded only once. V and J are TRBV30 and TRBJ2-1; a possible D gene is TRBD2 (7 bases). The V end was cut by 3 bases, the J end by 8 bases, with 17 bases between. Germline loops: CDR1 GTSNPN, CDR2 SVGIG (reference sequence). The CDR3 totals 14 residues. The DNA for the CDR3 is TGTGCCTGGAGGGCCGGGGGGCCTATATATGAGCAGTTCTTC. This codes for CAWRAGGPIYEQFF.

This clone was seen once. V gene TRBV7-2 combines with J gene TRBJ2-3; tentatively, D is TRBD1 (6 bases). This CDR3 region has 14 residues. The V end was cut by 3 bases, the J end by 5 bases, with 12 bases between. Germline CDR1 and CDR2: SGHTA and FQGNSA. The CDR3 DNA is TGTGCCAGCAGCTTCGGACAGCCGAGAGATACGCAGTATTTT. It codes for CASSFGQPRDTQYF.

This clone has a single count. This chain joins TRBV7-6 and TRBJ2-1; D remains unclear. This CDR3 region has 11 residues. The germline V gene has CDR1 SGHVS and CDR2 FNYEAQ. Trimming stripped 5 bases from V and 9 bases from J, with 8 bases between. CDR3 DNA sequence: TGTGCCAGCAGCATGAGAGGTGAGCAGTTCTTC. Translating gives CASSMRGEQFF. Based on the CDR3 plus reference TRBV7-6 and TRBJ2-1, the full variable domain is GAGVSQSPRYKVTKRGQDVALRCDPISGHVSLYWYRQALGQGPEFLTYFNYEAQQDKSGLPNDRFSAERPEGSISTLTIQRTEQRDSAMYRCASSMRGEQFFGPGTRLTVL.

The CDR3 nucleotides are TGTGCCAGCATCCCCCTTGGACTAGTTGGGCCAGATACGCAGTATTTT. Its protein product is CASIPLGLVGPDTQYF. The chain combines TRBV2 with TRBJ2-3; 7 bases are shared with TRBD2. The CDR3 contains 16 residues. The V and J ends lost 7 bases and 4 bases, in that order; junction bases with no gene match: 14. Germline V gene sequence: CDR1 SNHLY, CDR2 FYNNEI.

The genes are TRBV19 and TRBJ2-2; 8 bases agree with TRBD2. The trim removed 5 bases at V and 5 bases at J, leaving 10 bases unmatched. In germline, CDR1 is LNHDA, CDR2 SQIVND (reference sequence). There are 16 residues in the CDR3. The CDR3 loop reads CASSARAGGITGELFF. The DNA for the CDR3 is TGTGCCAGTAGTGCGCGGGCGGGGGGTATAACCGGGGAGCTGTTTTTT.

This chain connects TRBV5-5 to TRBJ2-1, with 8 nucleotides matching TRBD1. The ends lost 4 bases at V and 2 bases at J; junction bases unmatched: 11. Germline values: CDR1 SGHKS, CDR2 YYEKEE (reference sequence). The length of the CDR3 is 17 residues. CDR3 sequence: CASSLGAGGFPYNEQFF. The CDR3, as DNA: TGTGCCAGCAGCCTTGGGGCAGGGGGCTTCCCCTACAATGAGCAGTTCTTC.

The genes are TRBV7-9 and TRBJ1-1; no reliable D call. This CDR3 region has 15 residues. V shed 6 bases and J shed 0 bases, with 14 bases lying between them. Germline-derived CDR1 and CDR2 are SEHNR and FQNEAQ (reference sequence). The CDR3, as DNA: TGTGCCAGCAGTCGTTGGGCAGACATGAACACTGAAGCTTTCTTT. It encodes CASSRWADMNTEAFF.

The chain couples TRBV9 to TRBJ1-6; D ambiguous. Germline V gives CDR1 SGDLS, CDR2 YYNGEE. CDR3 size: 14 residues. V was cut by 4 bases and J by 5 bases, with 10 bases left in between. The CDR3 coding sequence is TGTGCCAGCAGCCCCTCCGGGGATAATTCACCCCTCCACTTT. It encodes CASSPSGDNSPLHF. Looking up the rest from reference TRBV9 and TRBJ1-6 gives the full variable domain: DSGVTQTPKHLITATGQRVTLRCSPRSGDLSVYWYQQSLDQGLQFLIQYYNGEERAKGNILERFSAQQFPDLHSELNLSSLELGDSALYFCASSPSGDNSPLHFGNGTRLTVT.

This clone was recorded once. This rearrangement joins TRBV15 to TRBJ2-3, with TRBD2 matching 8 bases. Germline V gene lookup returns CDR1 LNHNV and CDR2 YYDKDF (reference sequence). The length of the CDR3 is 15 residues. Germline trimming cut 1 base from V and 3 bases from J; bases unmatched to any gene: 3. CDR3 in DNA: TGTGCCACCAGCAGAGGGACTAGCAGGACAGATACGCAGTATTTT. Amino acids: CATSRGTSRTDTQYF.